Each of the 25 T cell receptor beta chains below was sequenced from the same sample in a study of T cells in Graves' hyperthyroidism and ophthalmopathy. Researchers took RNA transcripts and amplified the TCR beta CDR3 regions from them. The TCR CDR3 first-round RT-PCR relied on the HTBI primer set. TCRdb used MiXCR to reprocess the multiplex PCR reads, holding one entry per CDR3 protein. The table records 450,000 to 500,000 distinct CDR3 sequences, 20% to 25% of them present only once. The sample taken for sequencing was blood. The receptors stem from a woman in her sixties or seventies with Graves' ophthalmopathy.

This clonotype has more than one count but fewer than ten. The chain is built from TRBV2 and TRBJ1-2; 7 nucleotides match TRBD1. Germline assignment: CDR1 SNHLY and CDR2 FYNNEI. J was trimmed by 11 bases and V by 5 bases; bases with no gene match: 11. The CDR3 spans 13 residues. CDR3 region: CASSWDSKVWYTF. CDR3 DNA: TGTGCCAGCAGTTGGGACAGTAAGGTTTGGTACACCTTC.

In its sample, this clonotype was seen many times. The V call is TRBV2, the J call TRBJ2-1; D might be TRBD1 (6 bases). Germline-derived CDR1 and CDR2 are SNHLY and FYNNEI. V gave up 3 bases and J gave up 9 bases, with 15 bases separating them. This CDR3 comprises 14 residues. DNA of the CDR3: TGTGCCAGCAGTGAGTCAGGGGTTATGGGTGAGCAGTTCTTC. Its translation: CASSESGVMGEQFF.

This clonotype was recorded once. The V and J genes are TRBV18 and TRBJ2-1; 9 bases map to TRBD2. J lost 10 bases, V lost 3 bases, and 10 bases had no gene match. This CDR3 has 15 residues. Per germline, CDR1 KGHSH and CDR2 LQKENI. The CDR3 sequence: CASSPVLAGTGEQFF. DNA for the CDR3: TGTGCCAGCTCACCGGTCCTAGCGGGAACGGGGGAGCAGTTCTTC.

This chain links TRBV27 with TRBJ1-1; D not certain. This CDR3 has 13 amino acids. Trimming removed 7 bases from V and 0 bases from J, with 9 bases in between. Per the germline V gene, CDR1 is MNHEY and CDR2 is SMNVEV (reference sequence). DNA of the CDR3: TGTGCCAGCATGGCGTATATGAACACTGAAGCTTTCTTT. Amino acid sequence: CASMAYMNTEAFF.

The CDR3 bases are TGTGCCAGCAGTTTACAGGTTTTGGGGTCGGCGGATACGCAGTATTTT. Its translation is CASSLQVLGSADTQYF. V is TRBV12-3 or TRBV12-4 and J is TRBJ2-3; D gene unclear. The CDR3 runs 16 residues. Trimming left V 2 bases short and J 6 bases short, with 18 bases between.

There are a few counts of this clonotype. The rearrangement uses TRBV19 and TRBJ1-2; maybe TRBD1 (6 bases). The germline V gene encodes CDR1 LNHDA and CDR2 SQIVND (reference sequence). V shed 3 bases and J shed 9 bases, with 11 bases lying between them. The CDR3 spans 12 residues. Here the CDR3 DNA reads TGTGCCAGTAGTATGGTGCAGGGGCGCTACACCTTC. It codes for CASSMVQGRYTF.

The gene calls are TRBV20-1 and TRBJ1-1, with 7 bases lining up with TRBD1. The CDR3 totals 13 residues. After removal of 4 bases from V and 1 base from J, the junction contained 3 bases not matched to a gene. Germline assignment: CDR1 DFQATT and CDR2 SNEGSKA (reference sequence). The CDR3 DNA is TGCAGTGCTACCGGGACAGCGAACACTGAAGCTTTCTTT. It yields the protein CSATGTANTEAFF.

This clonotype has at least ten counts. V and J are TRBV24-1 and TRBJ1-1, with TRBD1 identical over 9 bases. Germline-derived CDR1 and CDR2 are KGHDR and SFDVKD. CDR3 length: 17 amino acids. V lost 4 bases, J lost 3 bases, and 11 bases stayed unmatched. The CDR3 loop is CATSEPRTGAGDTEAFF. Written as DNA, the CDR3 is TGTGCCACCAGTGAACCTAGGACAGGGGCGGGCGACACTGAAGCTTTCTTT.

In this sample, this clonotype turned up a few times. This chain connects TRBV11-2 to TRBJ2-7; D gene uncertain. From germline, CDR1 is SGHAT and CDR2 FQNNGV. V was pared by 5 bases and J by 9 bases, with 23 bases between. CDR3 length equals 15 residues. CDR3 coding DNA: TGTGCCAGCAGCATATGGACCGCGGCCTTTACCGGGCAGTACTTC. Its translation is CASSIWTAAFTGQYF.

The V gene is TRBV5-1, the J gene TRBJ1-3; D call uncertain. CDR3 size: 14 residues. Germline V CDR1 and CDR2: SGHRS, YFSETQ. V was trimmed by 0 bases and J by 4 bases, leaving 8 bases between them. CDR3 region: CASSLETAGNTIYF. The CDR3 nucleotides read TGCGCCAGCAGCTTGGAGACGGCGGGAAACACCATATATTTT.

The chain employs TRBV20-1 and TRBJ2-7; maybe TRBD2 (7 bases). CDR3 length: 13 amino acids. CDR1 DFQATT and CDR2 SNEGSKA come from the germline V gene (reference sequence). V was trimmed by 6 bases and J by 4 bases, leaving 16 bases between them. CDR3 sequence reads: CSAQGGVKYEQYF. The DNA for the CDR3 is TGCAGTGCCCAAGGGGGGGTAAAGTACGAGCAGTACTTC.

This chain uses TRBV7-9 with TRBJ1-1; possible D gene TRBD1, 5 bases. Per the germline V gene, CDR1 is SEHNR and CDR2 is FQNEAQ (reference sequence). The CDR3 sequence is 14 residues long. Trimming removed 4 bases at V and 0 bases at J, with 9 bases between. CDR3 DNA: TGTGCCAGCAGCTCCAGGGTAATGAACACTGAAGCTTTCTTT. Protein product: CASSSRVMNTEAFF.

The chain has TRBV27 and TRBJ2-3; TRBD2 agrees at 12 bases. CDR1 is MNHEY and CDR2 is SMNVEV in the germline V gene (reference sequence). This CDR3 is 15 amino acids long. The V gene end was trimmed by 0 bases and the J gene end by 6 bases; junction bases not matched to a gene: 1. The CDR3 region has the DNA TGTGCCAGCAGTTTATCTACTAGCGGGAGGGATACGCAGTATTTT. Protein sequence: CASSLSTSGRDTQYF.

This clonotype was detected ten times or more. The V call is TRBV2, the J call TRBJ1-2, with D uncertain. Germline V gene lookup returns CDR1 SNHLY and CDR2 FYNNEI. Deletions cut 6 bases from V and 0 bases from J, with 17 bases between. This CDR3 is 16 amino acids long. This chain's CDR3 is CASRRGGQATNYGYTF. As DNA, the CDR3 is TGTGCCAGCAGAAGAGGAGGGCAGGCAACTAACTATGGCTACACCTTC.

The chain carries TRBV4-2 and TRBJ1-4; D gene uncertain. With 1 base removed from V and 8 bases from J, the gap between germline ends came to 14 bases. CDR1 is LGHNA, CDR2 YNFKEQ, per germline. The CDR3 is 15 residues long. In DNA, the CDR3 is TGTGCCAGCAGCCAAGGAGCCAGGTTCGAAGAAAAACTGTTTTTT. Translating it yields CASSQGARFEEKLFF.

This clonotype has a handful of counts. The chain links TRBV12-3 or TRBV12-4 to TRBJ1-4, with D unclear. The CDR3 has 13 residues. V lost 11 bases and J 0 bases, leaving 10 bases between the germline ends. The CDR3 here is CASGETTNEKLFF. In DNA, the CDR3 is TGTGCCTCTGGCGAAACAACTAATGAAAAACTGTTTTTT.

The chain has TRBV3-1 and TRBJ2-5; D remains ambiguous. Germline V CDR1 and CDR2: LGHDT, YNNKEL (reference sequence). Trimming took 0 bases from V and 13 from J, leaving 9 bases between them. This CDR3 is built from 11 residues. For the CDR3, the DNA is TGTGCCAGCAGCCAAGATTACAGAAGGTACTTC. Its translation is CASSQDYRRYF.

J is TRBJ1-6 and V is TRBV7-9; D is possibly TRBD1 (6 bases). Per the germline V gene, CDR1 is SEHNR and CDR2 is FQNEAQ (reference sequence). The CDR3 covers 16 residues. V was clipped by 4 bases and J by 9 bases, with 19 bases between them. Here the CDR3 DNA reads TGTGCCAGCAGCTCCTGGAGTGTTGGGGGCCGTTCACCCCTCCACTTT. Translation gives CASSSWSVGGRSPLHF.

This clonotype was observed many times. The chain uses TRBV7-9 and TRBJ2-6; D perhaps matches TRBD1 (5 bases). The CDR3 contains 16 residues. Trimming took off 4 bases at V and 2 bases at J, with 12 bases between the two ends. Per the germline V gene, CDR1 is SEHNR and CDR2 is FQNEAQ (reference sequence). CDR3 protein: CASSSTRATGANVLTF. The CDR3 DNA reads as TGTGCCAGCAGCTCTACCAGGGCAACTGGGGCCAACGTCCTGACTTTC. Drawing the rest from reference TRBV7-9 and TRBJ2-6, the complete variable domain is DTGVSQNPRHKITKRGQNVTFRCDPISEHNRLYWYRQTLGQGPEFLTYFQNEAQLEKSRLLSDRFSAERPKGSFSTLEIQRTEQGDSAMYLCASSSTRATGANVLTFGAGSRLTVL.

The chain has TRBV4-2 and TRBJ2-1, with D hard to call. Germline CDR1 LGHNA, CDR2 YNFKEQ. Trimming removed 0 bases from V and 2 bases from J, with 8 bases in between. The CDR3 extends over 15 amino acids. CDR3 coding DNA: TGTGCCAGCAGCCAAGATTTCGGGCCCTACAATGAGCAGTTCTTC. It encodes CASSQDFGPYNEQFF.

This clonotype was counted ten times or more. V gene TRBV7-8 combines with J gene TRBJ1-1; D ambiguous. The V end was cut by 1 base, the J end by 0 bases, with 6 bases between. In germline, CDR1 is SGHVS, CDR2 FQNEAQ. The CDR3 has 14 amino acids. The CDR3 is CASSLVEVNTEAFF. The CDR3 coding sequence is TGTGCCAGCAGCTTAGTAGAGGTGAACACTGAAGCTTTCTTT.

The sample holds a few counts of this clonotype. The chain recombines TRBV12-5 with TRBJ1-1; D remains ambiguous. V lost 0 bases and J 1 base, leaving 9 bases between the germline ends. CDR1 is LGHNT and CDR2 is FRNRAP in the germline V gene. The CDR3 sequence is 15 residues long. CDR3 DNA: TGTGCTAGTGGTTTGGTACTTGGCCAGAACACTGAAGCTTTCTTT. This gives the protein CASGLVLGQNTEAFF.

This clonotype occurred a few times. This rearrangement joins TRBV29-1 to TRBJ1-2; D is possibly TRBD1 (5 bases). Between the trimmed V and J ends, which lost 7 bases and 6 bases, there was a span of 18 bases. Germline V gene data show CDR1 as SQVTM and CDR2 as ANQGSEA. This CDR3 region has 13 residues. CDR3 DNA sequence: TGCAGCGCCCCGGACATAGGGAAAAATGGCTACACCTTC. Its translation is CSAPDIGKNGYTF.

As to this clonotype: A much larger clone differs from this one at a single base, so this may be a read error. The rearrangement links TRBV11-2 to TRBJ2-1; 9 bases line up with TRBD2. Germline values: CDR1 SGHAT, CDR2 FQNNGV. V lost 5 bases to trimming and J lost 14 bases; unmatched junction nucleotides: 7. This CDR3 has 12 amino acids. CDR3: CASSKIGLAKFF. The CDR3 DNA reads TGTGCCAGCAGCAAGATAGGACTAGCGAAGTTCTTC.

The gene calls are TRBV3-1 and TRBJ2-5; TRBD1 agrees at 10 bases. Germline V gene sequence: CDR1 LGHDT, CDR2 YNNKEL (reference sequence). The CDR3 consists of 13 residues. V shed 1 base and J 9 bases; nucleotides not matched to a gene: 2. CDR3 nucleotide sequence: TGTGCCAGCAGCCAAGGGACAGGGGGTCCCCAGTACTTC. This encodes CASSQGTGGPQYF.